This T cell receptor (beta chain) appears in the sequencing data of a study of blood T cell repertoires in COVID-19. Whole-study context: Acute-phase and convalescent COVID-19 samples originated in the United States, Italy and Spain. T cells, B-cell-depleted T cells, or PBMCs provided the cDNA or gDNA that served as material.

This clone was picked up one time. Clones were read by immunoSEQ multiplex PCR, and TCRdb kept only the in-frame ones, dropping some. The table includes over 400,000 clones, 85% to 90% detected once. Trimming took off 8 bases at V and 0 bases at J, with 2 bases between the two ends. Germline V gene sequence: CDR1 MNHEY, CDR2 SVGAGI. The CDR3 contains 12 residues. The sequencing input was peripheral blood. The chain uses TRBV6-5 and TRBJ2-6; D is uncertain. This receptor was taken from a woman aged 45-65 years with COVID-19, enrolled during active disease. Here the CDR3 DNA reads TGTGCCAGCCTCTCTGGGGCCAACGTCCTGACTTTC. It yields the protein CASLSGANVLTF.